This TCR beta chain was captured in a study of T cells in Graves' hyperthyroidism and ophthalmopathy. Overall study results and limits: Among clonotypes expanded in thyroid above 0.001, most were also found in blood.

RNA transcripts served as the template for amplifying TCR beta CDR3 regions. During a first-round RT-PCR of the TCR CDR3, the HTBI primer set was used. TCRdb recomputed calls from the multiplex PCR reads with MiXCR, one row per CDR3 protein. The sample yields about 250,000 distinct CDR3 sequences, around 25% seen once. V lost 4 bases, J lost 3 bases, and 10 bases lay in between. The CDR3 runs 13 residues. In germline, CDR1 is SGHAT, CDR2 FQNNGV. Comment on this clonotype: Its matching antigen is unknown. Possible read error: a much larger clone is one base away.

Sequencing was done on a sample of blood. The clonotype originates from a woman aged 40 to 49 with Graves' ophthalmopathy. The rearrangement uses TRBV11-2 and TRBJ2-7; no reliable D call. CDR3: CASSWDRLYEQYF. CDR3 sequence (DNA): TGTGCCAGCAGCTGGGATCGGCTCTACGAGCAGTACTTC.